This T cell receptor (beta chain) appears in the sequencing data of a study of early T cells in non-severe SARS-CoV-2 infection. On the study more broadly: Bulk RNA taken from unsorted whole blood was sequenced, leaving chains unpaired. General observations from the study: VDJdb matching skewed toward anti-spike CD8 responses, missing private and CD4 specificities.

This clonotype was recorded many times. Its matching antigen is unknown. The protocol attached unique molecular identifiers to individual cDNA molecules. TCRdb itself ran the 5' RACE reads through MiXCR, one entry per CDR3 protein. The sample contains about 48,000 distinct CDR3 sequences, approximately 6% of which appear only once. This CDR3 comprises 13 residues. Germline V gene data show CDR1 as SGHTA and CDR2 as FQGNSA. This sequence was found in an adult who was a healthcare worker with PCR-confirmed SARS-CoV-2 infection or an uninfected control (not recorded which). V and J are TRBV7-2 and TRBJ2-3; 11 positions agree with TRBD2. The source material was whole blood, sampled at baseline. CDR3 region: CGSGRVPVDTQYF. In nucleotides, the CDR3 is TGTGGTAGCGGGAGGGTCCCCGTGGATACGCAGTATTTT.